This passage covers 9 T cell receptor beta chains from one sample sequenced in a study of CD8+CD57+ T cells in acquired aplastic anemia. Investigators profiled TCR beta VDJ and CDR3 from genomic DNA template. Each CDR3 protein is one row after TCRdb ran MiXCR on the reads. The sample includes about 220,000 distinct CDR3 sequences, almost 35% of them seen just once. Sequencing used sorted CD4+, CD8+, or CD8+CD57+ T cells (not recorded which) from PBMCs. The receptors here all came from a human donor in good health, serving as a control.

The chain has TRBV2 and TRBJ1-6; D is uncertain. V lost 0 bases and J lost 8, with 5 bases in between. The germline gives CDR1 SNHLY, CDR2 FYNNEI. There are 13 residues in the CDR3. CDR3 nucleotide sequence: TGTGCCAGCAGTGAAGCCGGCGATTCACCCCTCCACTTT. This gives the protein CASSEAGDSPLHF.

The chain joins TRBV5-1 to TRBJ2-5; D is uncertain. The CDR3 length is 17 residues. Trimming pared 1 base from V and 4 bases from J, leaving 20 bases between. The germline V gene has CDR1 SGHRS and CDR2 YFSETQ. The CDR3: CASSLTPTAGRLETQYF. The CDR3 region has the DNA TGCGCCAGCAGCTTGACGCCCACCGCAGGCCGGTTAGAGACCCAGTACTTC.

This clonotype came up many times. V is TRBV20-1 and J is TRBJ2-7; D not certain. V shed 5 bases and J shed 5 bases, with 10 bases lying between them. The germline V gene encodes CDR1 DFQATT and CDR2 SNEGSKA (reference sequence). CDR3 length: 11 residues. The CDR3 sequence is CSAPRLNEQYF. CDR3 nucleotides: TGCAGTGCTCCCCGTTTGAACGAGCAGTACTTC.

This clonotype was recorded only once. The chain recombines TRBV5-1 with TRBJ2-5; D unclear. Between the trimmed V and J ends, which lost 4 bases and 0 bases, there was a span of 4 bases. The CDR3 consists of 12 residues. Germline-derived CDR1 and CDR2 are SGHRS and YFSETQ. CDR3 nucleotide sequence: TGCGCCAGCAGCGAGCACCAAGAGACCCAGTACTTC. Amino acids: CASSEHQETQYF.

This sequence joins TRBV28 and TRBJ1-5; D possibly corresponds to TRBD1 (5 bases). The germline V gene has CDR1 MDHEN and CDR2 SYDVKM. The CDR3 covers 14 residues. The germline V and J ends were trimmed by 8 bases and 3 bases, with 14 bases remaining between them. CDR3 sequence: CASRKDTYNQPQHF. The CDR3 nucleotides are TGTGCCAGCCGGAAGGACACATACAATCAGCCCCAGCATTTT.

The chain employs TRBV29-1 and TRBJ1-5; D ambiguous. V was clipped by 2 bases and J by 7 bases, with 12 bases between them. The germline V gene encodes CDR1 SQVTM and CDR2 ANQGSEA. CDR3 length: 13 residues. The CDR3: CSVEMGVGQPQHF. As DNA, the CDR3 is TGCAGCGTTGAAATGGGTGTGGGGCAGCCCCAGCATTTT. Full variable domain (missing parts from reference TRBV29-1 and TRBJ1-5): SAVISQKPSRDICQRGTSLTIQCQVDSQVTMMFWYRQQPGQSLTLIATANQGSEATYESGFVIDKFPISRPNLTFSTLTVSNMSPEDSSIYLCSVEMGVGQPQHFGDGTRLSIL.

This CDR3 is CAISEQGGLGEKLFF. The CDR3 DNA is TGTGCCATCAGTGAGCAAGGGGGGCTAGGTGAAAAACTGTTTTTT. This chain connects TRBV10-3 to TRBJ1-4, with a tentative D call TRBD1 (6 bases). V lost 2 bases and J lost 7, with 14 bases in between. The CDR3 spans 15 residues. Germline CDR1 and CDR2: ENHRY and SYGVKD.

The chain recombines TRBV7-2 with TRBJ2-7; D remains ambiguous. V lost 5 bases, J lost 3 bases, and 8 bases lay in between. Looked up from germline, CDR1 is SGHTA and CDR2 is FQGNSA. This CDR3 region has 12 residues. DNA of the CDR3: TGTGCCAGCAGCCCCACGGACTACGAGCAGTACTTC. This translates into CASSPTDYEQYF.

There are many counts of this clonotype. This chain uses TRBV12-3 or TRBV12-4 with TRBJ1-5, with unresolved D. Trimming cost V 8 bases and J 0 bases, with 8 bases left between them. The length of the CDR3 is 13 residues. For the CDR3, the DNA is TGTGCCAGCGGACGAAATAGCAATCAGCCCCAGCATTTT. Amino acids: CASGRNSNQPQHF.